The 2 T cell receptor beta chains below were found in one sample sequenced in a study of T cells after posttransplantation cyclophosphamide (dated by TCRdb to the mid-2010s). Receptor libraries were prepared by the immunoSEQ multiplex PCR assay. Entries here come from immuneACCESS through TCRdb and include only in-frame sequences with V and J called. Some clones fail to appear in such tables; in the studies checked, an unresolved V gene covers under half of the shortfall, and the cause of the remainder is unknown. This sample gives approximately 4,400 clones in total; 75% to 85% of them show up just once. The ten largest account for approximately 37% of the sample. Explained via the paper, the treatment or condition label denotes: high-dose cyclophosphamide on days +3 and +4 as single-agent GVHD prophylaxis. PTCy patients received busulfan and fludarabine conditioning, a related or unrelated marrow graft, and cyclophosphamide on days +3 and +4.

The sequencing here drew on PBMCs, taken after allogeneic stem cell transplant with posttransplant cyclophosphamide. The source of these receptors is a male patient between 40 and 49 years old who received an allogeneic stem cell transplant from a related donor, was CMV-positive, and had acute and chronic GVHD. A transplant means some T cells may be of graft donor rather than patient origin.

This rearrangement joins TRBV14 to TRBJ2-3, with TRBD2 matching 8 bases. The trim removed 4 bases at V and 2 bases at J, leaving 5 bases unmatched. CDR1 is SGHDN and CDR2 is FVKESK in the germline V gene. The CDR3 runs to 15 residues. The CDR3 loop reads CASSLLAGFTDTQYF. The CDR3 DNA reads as TGTGCCAGCAGCCTCTTAGCGGGATTCACAGATACGCAGTATTTT.

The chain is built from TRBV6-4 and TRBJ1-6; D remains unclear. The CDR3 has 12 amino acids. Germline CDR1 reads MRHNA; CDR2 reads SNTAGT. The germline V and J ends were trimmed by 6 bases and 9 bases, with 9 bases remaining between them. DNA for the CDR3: TGTGCCAGCAGAGGAGGTCCTTCACCCCTCCACTTT. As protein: CASRGGPSPLHF.